The 2 T cell receptor beta chains given below trace back to one sample, sequenced in a study of response to subunit inactivated influenza vaccine. TCRdb recomputed calls from the RT-PCR reads with MiXCR, one row per CDR3 protein. The data show approximately 530,000 distinct CDR3 sequences, with over 10% seen just once and 10% to 15% held by the top ten. Sequenced material: PBMCs from blood, taken more than 35 days after vaccination. These receptors were taken from a man aged 50-59 years who received an inactivated influenza vaccine.

This clonotype occurred a few times. The CDR3 nucleotides read TGTGCCAGCAGCCGCACCCGAGGCAGCTCCTACGAGCAGTACTTC. It yields the protein CASSRTRGSSYEQYF. This chain joins TRBV7-9 and TRBJ2-7; no reliable D call. There are 15 residues in the CDR3. The germline gives CDR1 SEHNR, CDR2 FQNEAQ (reference sequence). V lost 5 bases, J lost 0 bases, and 14 bases lay in between.

This clonotype has just a few counts. V is TRBV5-1 and J is TRBJ2-7, with D uncertain. CDR3 length: 10 amino acids. The V end was cut by 3 bases, the J end by 8 bases, with 6 bases between. CDR1 and CDR2 (germline): SGHRS, YFSETQ. CDR3 DNA sequence: TGCGCCAGCAGCTCTCGCAAGCAGTACTTC. It yields the protein CASSSRKQYF.